This T cell receptor (beta chain) comes out of a study of Ad26.COV2.S vaccination and SARS-CoV-2 variants. Treatment of the sample: approximately 18 received Ad26.COV2.S at low or high dose, single or two shots; roughly five received placebo; per-sample allocation not given. Samples analyzed were those drawn on day 63 after the first vaccine or placebo injection. Measured with immunoSEQ multiplex PCR; TCRdb has only the in-frame clones, and not every one. The repertoire holds 400,000 to 450,000 clones, around 92% seen once, with 1.5% to 2% in the top ten. Per the germline V gene, CDR1 is MNHNS and CDR2 is SASEGT. CDR3 length: 16 residues. J was trimmed by 4 bases and V by 3 bases; bases with no gene match: 10.

The TCR sequence derives from a person aged 18-65 years who received the Ad26.COV2.S COVID-19 vaccine or a placebo. The sequencing used peripheral blood, collected in a trial of Ad26.COV2.S vaccine versus placebo. The genes are TRBV6-1 and TRBJ2-5; TRBD1 aligns across 8 bases. Written as DNA, the CDR3 is TGTGCCAGCAGTGACGGCGCCAGACAGGGGATAGAGACCCAGTACTTC. It encodes CASSDGARQGIETQYF.